These 32 T cell receptor beta chains were sequenced from one sample in a study of cytomegalovirus exposure and HLA in healthy donors. 13 Jbeta primers and 60 Vbeta primers were used for the PCR. The method was immunoSEQ multiplex PCR; TCRdb's version includes in-frame clones alone and lacks a portion of them. The listing contains about 78,000 clones. Input material: PBMCs. These receptors were obtained from a female donor in good health and CMV-seropositive.

The chain combines TRBV5-1 with TRBJ2-7; tentatively, D is TRBD1 (6 bases). V was pared by 3 bases and J by 1 base, with 11 bases between. This CDR3 comprises 14 residues. Germline lookup yields CDR1 SGHRS and CDR2 YFSETQ. The CDR3, as DNA: TGCGCCAGCAGCTCCGGGACACGGTCCTACGAGCAGTACTTC. It translates to CASSSGTRSYEQYF. Combining the CDR3 with reference TRBV5-1 and TRBJ2-7 gives the whole variable domain KAGVTQTPRYLIKTRGQQVTLSCSPISGHRSVSWYQQTPGQGLQFLFEYFSETQRNKGNFPGRFSGRQFSNSRSEMNVSTLELGDSALYLCASSSGTRSYEQYFGPGTRLTVT.

This chain uses TRBV19 with TRBJ1-1; D gene uncertain. The CDR3 length is 16 residues. Trimming stripped 4 bases from V and 7 bases from J, with 22 bases between. CDR1 and CDR2 (germline): LNHDA, SQIVND (reference sequence). This CDR3 is CASSNPGNRAGYEAFF. The CDR3 DNA reads TGTGCCAGTAGTAATCCAGGAAATCGAGCGGGGTATGAAGCTTTCTTT.

V usage is TRBV27 and J usage is TRBJ2-2, with 13 bases matching TRBD2. The CDR3 is 17 amino acids. Germline V gives CDR1 MNHEY, CDR2 SMNVEV (reference sequence). V lost 6 bases to trimming and J lost 1 base; unmatched junction nucleotides: 5. The CDR3: CASRGLAGIGNTGELFF. CDR3 DNA: TGTGCCAGCAGGGGACTAGCGGGAATCGGGAACACCGGGGAGCTGTTTTTT.

V is TRBV13 and J is TRBJ2-1; D gene unclear. V lost 7 bases and J 1 base, leaving 11 bases between the germline ends. The CDR3 length is 14 residues. Germline V CDR1 and CDR2: PRHDT, FYEKMQ (reference sequence). CDR3: CASTPRYSYNEQFF. CDR3 nucleotide sequence: TGTGCCAGCACTCCTAGGTATTCCTACAATGAGCAGTTCTTC.

The chain carries TRBV10-1 and TRBJ1-2, with D unresolved. This CDR3 spans 13 amino acids. With 2 bases removed from V and 2 bases from J, the gap between germline ends came to 6 bases. Germline CDR1 is WNHNN and CDR2 is SYGVQD (reference sequence). For the CDR3, the DNA is TGCGCCAGCAGTGAGACCGGGAACTATGGCTACACCTTC. This gives the protein CASSETGNYGYTF.

V and J are TRBV6-5 and TRBJ2-3; 9 bases are a match to TRBD2. With 7 bases clipped from V and 1 base from J, the junction kept 6 bases outside the gene matches. CDR1 and CDR2 from the germline V gene are MNHEY and SVGAGI. The CDR3 totals 15 residues. CDR3 sequence reads: CASTLTSGGTDTQYF. As DNA, the CDR3 is TGTGCCAGCACCCTGACTAGCGGTGGCACAGATACGCAGTATTTT.

The rearrangement links TRBV19 to TRBJ1-3, with D possibly matching TRBD1 (6 bases). With 4 bases removed from V and 0 bases from J, the gap between germline ends came to 16 bases. This CDR3 contains 17 residues. Germline V gene data show CDR1 as LNHDA and CDR2 as SQIVND (reference sequence). The CDR3 DNA reads TGTGCCAGTAGTACCAAACTACAGGGTCTCTCTGGAAACACCATATATTTT. Translated, it gives CASSTKLQGLSGNTIYF.

This sequence joins TRBV11-2 and TRBJ1-2, with D unclear. With 0 bases removed from V and 8 bases from J, the gap between germline ends came to 16 bases. This CDR3 is 15 amino acids long. Germline CDR1 and CDR2: SGHAT and FQNNGV. DNA of the CDR3: TGTGCCAGCAGCTTAGACCTCGGGGTTGGCGACGGCTACACCTTC. Translating gives CASSLDLGVGDGYTF. Full variable domain (rest looked up from reference TRBV11-2 and TRBJ1-2): EAGVAQSPRYKIIEKRQSVAFWCNPISGHATLYWYQQILGQGPKLLIQFQNNGVVDDSQLPKDRFSAERLKGVDSTLKIQPAKLEDSAVYLCASSLDLGVGDGYTFGSGTRLTVV.

The genes are TRBV6-1 and TRBJ2-1; 9 bases line up with TRBD2. Per germline, CDR1 MNHNS and CDR2 SASEGT. The trim removed 2 bases at V and 0 bases at J, leaving 5 bases unmatched. This CDR3 region has 17 residues. The CDR3 DNA reads as TGTGCCAGCAGTGAATTTAGCGGGGGCAGCTCCTACAATGAGCAGTTCTTC. Its protein is CASSEFSGGSSYNEQFF.

This sequence joins TRBV19 and TRBJ1-2; tentatively, D is TRBD1 (6 bases). CDR3 size: 11 residues. V was trimmed by 10 bases and J by 3 bases, leaving 9 bases between them. Germline loops: CDR1 LNHDA, CDR2 SQIVND (reference sequence). The CDR3 reads CATDSYYGYTF. The DNA for the CDR3 is TGTGCCACGGACAGTTACTATGGCTACACCTTC.

The chain combines TRBV7-3 with TRBJ1-1; the match to TRBD1 covers 8 bases. CDR1 and CDR2 (germline): SGHTA, FQGTGA. The CDR3 covers 13 residues. J gave up 5 bases and V 5 bases, and 4 bases lay outside the gene matches. The CDR3 region is CASSPDRVTEAFF. CDR3 in DNA: TGTGCCAGCAGCCCGGACAGGGTAACTGAAGCTTTCTTT. Supplemented by reference TRBV7-3 and TRBJ1-1, the full variable domain reads GAGVSQTPSNKVTEKGKYVELRCDPISGHTALYWYRQSLGQGPEFLIYFQGTGAADDSGLPNDRFFAVRPEGSVSTLKIQRTERGDSAVYLCASSPDRVTEAFFGQGTRLTVV.

The rearrangement links TRBV15 to TRBJ2-1; TRBD1 matches 7 bases. V shed 2 bases and J 10 bases; nucleotides not matched to a gene: 5. Looked up from germline, CDR1 is LNHNV and CDR2 is YYDKDF (reference sequence). This CDR3 region has 13 residues. Written as DNA, the CDR3 is TGTGCCACCAGCAGACGGGACAGCGAGGAGCAGTTCTTC. It encodes CATSRRDSEEQFF.

The chain has TRBV6-6 and TRBJ2-2; 7 bases are shared with TRBD2. This CDR3 comprises 14 residues. The germline CDR1 and CDR2 sequences are MNHNY and SVGAGI (reference sequence). Trimming at V came to 7 bases and at J to 7 bases, leaving 9 bases not matched to a gene. CDR3 in DNA: TGTGCCAGCATTCCGCGGGAGTCTAGCGGGGAGCTGTTTTTT. This translates into CASIPRESSGELFF.

V is TRBV27 and J is TRBJ1-2, with D unclear. In germline, CDR1 is MNHEY, CDR2 SMNVEV (reference sequence). The CDR3 has 13 residues. Deletions cut 2 bases from V and 7 bases from J, with 11 bases between. The CDR3 sequence: CASSLNGKSGYTF. As DNA, the CDR3 is TGTGCCAGCAGTTTAAACGGGAAGAGTGGCTACACCTTC.

V and J are TRBV30 and TRBJ1-5; TRBD1 agrees at 9 bases. The length of the CDR3 is 15 residues. CDR1 is GTSNPN, CDR2 SVGIG, per germline (reference sequence). Germline trimming cut 2 bases from V and 6 bases from J; bases unmatched to any gene: 8. CDR3 in DNA: TGTGCCTGGAGTCCGGGACAGGGTACTGCTCAGCCCCAGCATTTT. It encodes CAWSPGQGTAQPQHF.

The rearrangement uses TRBV7-6 and TRBJ2-1; possible D gene TRBD2, 6 bases. V lost 4 bases and J 10 bases, leaving 8 bases between the germline ends. In germline, CDR1 is SGHVS, CDR2 FNYEAQ. CDR3 length: 11 residues. This chain's CDR3 is CASSSGVEQFF. DNA for the CDR3: TGTGCCAGCAGCTCGGGGGTAGAGCAGTTCTTC. Full variable domain (outside the CDR3, taken from reference TRBV7-6 and TRBJ2-1): GAGVSQSPRYKVTKRGQDVALRCDPISGHVSLYWYRQALGQGPEFLTYFNYEAQQDKSGLPNDRFSAERPEGSISTLTIQRTEQRDSAMYRCASSSGVEQFFGPGTRLTVL.

V gene TRBV2 combines with J gene TRBJ1-5; unclear D gene. The CDR3 has 15 residues. In germline, CDR1 is SNHLY, CDR2 FYNNEI. Trimming stripped 6 bases from V and 2 bases from J, with 14 bases between. The CDR3 DNA sequence: TGTGCCAGCAGCTTGACGGAGGGCGGCAATCAGCCCCAGCATTTT. Translating it yields CASSLTEGGNQPQHF.

With respect to this clone: At the DNA level, this CDR3 is encoded by other sequences in the same sample as well. The V call is TRBV5-1, the J call TRBJ2-5; D is perhaps TRBD1 (5 bases). The CDR3 loop spans 13 amino acids. V was clipped by 0 bases and J by 4 bases, with 7 bases between them. Germline CDR1 is SGHRS and CDR2 is YFSETQ. CDR3 coding DNA: TGCGCCAGCAGCTTGGGGGGCGGAGAGACCCAGTACTTC. It encodes CASSLGGGETQYF.

CDR3 DNA: TGCAGCGTTGAATCGGACAGGGAGCAAGAGACCCAGTACTTC. It is translated as CSVESDREQETQYF. The rearrangement joins TRBV29-1 to TRBJ2-5; TRBD1 aligns across 8 bases. The CDR3 is 14 amino acids. CDR1 and CDR2 (germline): SQVTM, ANQGSEA. With V trimmed by 2 bases and J by 2 bases, 4 bases remained unmatched.

The CDR3 region is CASSQDGRTNTGELFF. Written as DNA, the CDR3 is TGTGCCAGCAGCCAAGACGGGAGGACGAACACCGGGGAGCTGTTTTTT. The rearrangement uses TRBV9 and TRBJ2-2; 7 bases are shared with TRBD2. Germline V gene sequence: CDR1 SGDLS, CDR2 YYNGEE. This CDR3 has 16 amino acids. Losses at the gene ends were 4 bases for V and 0 bases for J; bases not matched to a gene: 6. The variable domain in full, with the rest retrieved from reference TRBV9 and TRBJ2-2, is DSGVTQTPKHLITATGQRVTLRCSPRSGDLSVYWYQQSLDQGLQFLIQYYNGEERAKGNILERFSAQQFPDLHSELNLSSLELGDSALYFCASSQDGRTNTGELFFGEGSRLTVL.

This rearrangement joins TRBV19 to TRBJ2-7; 7 nucleotides agree with TRBD2. CDR1 and CDR2 (germline): LNHDA, SQIVND (reference sequence). Trimming removed 5 bases from V and 0 bases from J; junction bases left unmatched: 7. CDR3 length: 15 residues. In DNA, the CDR3 is TGTGCCAGTAGTCCGATAGCGGGTCCCTCCTACGAGCAGTACTTC. Translated, it gives CASSPIAGPSYEQYF.

In DNA form, the CDR3 reads TGTGCCTGGAGTGTAGACTTGAACACTGAAGCTTTCTTT. This codes for CAWSVDLNTEAFF. The chain carries TRBV30 and TRBJ1-1; D gene ambiguous. The CDR3 loop spans 13 amino acids. The V end was cut by 0 bases, the J end by 0 bases, with 5 bases between. Per germline, CDR1 GTSNPN and CDR2 SVGIG (reference sequence).

The chain uses TRBV19 and TRBJ2-1; 8 nucleotides agree with TRBD2. J gave up 3 bases and V 9 bases, and 4 bases lay outside the gene matches. The CDR3 runs 13 residues. Germline CDR1 is LNHDA and CDR2 is SQIVND (reference sequence). The CDR3 protein is CASALADYNEQFF. CDR3 in DNA: TGTGCCAGCGCACTAGCGGACTACAATGAGCAGTTCTTC.

The chain couples TRBV5-1 to TRBJ2-3; TRBD1 is a possible D gene (5 bases). Looked up from germline, CDR1 is SGHRS and CDR2 is YFSETQ. This CDR3 has 15 residues. The ends were cut back, 2 bases at V and 2 bases at J, with 12 bases in the middle. CDR3 sequence: CASSFRPGITDTQYF. The CDR3 DNA reads as TGCGCCAGCAGCTTTCGTCCAGGGATCACAGATACGCAGTATTTT.

The chain uses TRBV29-1 and TRBJ1-2; D is possibly TRBD1 (6 bases). V lost 6 bases to trimming and J lost 10 bases, with 15 bases between them. The germline V gene encodes CDR1 SQVTM and CDR2 ANQGSEA. CDR3 size: 11 residues. As DNA, the CDR3 is TGCAGCGTGCGACCCCAGGGGAACTACACCTTC. This codes for CSVRPQGNYTF.

The CDR3 coding sequence is TGTGCCTGGAGTGTAGGGGCACTTTCCGACAATGAGCAGTTCTTC. Translated: CAWSVGALSDNEQFF. The genes are TRBV30 and TRBJ2-1; possible D gene TRBD1, 5 bases. Germline lookup yields CDR1 GTSNPN and CDR2 SVGIG (reference sequence). The CDR3 has 15 amino acids. Trimming pared 0 bases from V and 5 bases from J, leaving 14 bases between.

The chain couples TRBV5-4 to TRBJ1-3; TRBD1 is a possible D gene (6 bases). V was pared by 4 bases and J by 3 bases, with 11 bases between. In germline, CDR1 is SGHNT, CDR2 YYREEE (reference sequence). The CDR3 totals 14 residues. The CDR3 is CASSTGQFGNTIYF. CDR3 nucleotides: TGTGCCAGCAGCACAGGACAGTTTGGAAACACCATATATTTT.

As for this clone: This sample also contains other DNA sequences that code for the same CDR3. The rearrangement uses TRBV4-1 and TRBJ2-1, with 7 bases identical to TRBD2. The V gene end was trimmed by 1 base and the J gene end by 6 bases; junction bases not matched to a gene: 9. Germline loops: CDR1 MGHRA, CDR2 YSYEKL. The CDR3 is 16 residues long. CDR3 in DNA: TGCGCCAGCAGCCAAGCAGGAGCGGGGAACGCCAATGAGCAGTTCTTC. Its protein is CASSQAGAGNANEQFF.

The chain employs TRBV10-3 and TRBJ2-5; TRBD1 might be the D (6 bases). In germline, CDR1 is ENHRY, CDR2 SYGVKD. V was shortened by 6 bases and J by 5 bases, with 13 bases between the two germline ends. This CDR3 is built from 13 residues. CDR3 loop: CAIRDSHLETQYF. The CDR3 coding sequence is TGTGCCATCAGGGACAGTCACTTGGAGACCCAGTACTTC.

The CDR3 nucleotides are TGTGCCAGCAGCGCAGGACAGGGTTACACCGGGGAGCTGTTTTTT. This codes for CASSAGQGYTGELFF. The V call is TRBV9, the J call TRBJ2-2; TRBD1 matches 8 bases. Germline V gives CDR1 SGDLS, CDR2 YYNGEE. V was clipped by 3 bases and J by 3 bases; unmatched bases: 4. The CDR3 has 15 residues.

Comments on this clone: In the same sample, other DNA sequences code for this CDR3. The chain joins TRBV15 to TRBJ2-7; D uncertain. V lost 0 bases, J lost 3 bases, and 3 bases lay in between. Germline CDR1 is LNHNV and CDR2 is YYDKDF (reference sequence). The CDR3 is 12 residues long. The CDR3 nucleotides are TGTGCCACCAGCAGAGACTACTACGAGCAGTACTTC. Protein sequence: CATSRDYYEQYF.

The rearrangement joins TRBV5-1 to TRBJ2-3; 11 nucleotides line up with TRBD2. The CDR3 sequence is 14 residues long. Germline CDR1 reads SGHRS; CDR2 reads YFSETQ. V dropped 4 bases and J dropped 5; count of bases not matched to a gene: 3. The CDR3 DNA reads as TGCGCCAGCAGCCAAGGACTAGCGGGAGATACGCAGTATTTT. This gives the protein CASSQGLAGDTQYF.